The rows below give T cell receptor beta chains drawn from one sample of a study of OX40 agonist ivuxolimab in advanced cancers. Sequencing used immunoSEQ multiplex PCR; TCRdb keeps in-frame clones, though not all of them. The sample includes about 100,000 clones, around 93% of them seen just once. Sequences were derived from CD4+ or CD8+ T cells sorted from blood, sampled in a trial of the OX40 agonist ivuxolimab. Every receptor here comes from an adult with an advanced solid tumor such as melanoma, head and neck, liver or kidney cancer. Each CDR3 is given with its conserved first and last residue. A D gene is named only where the DNA matches it firmly. Some rows have no size entry. The others give once, few or many, or a class for an expanded clone.

size,D,J,V,DNA,CDR3
.,.,TRBJ2-5,TRBV6-6,TGTGCCAGCACCCCCGACCCGGCGACCCAGTACTTC,CASTPDPATQYF
once,.,TRBJ2-2,TRBV15,TGTGCCACCAGCAAGGGACAGAACACCGGGGAGCTGTTTTTT,CATSKGQNTGELFF
.,TRBD2,TRBJ2-1,TRBV7-2,TGTGCCAGCAGCCTGACTAGCGATTCCTACAATGAGCAGTTCTTC,CASSLTSDSYNEQFF
.,.,TRBJ2-7,TRBV5-1,TGCGCCAGCAGCTTGGAAATGGGCGAGCAGTACTTC,CASSLEMGEQYF
.,TRBD1,TRBJ1-2,TRBV28,TGTGCCAGCAGGACCAGGGGGTCCAATGGCTACACCTTC,CASRTRGSNGYTF
.,.,TRBJ2-7,TRBV7-9,TGTGCCAGCAGCTTAGCAGCCGAATACGAGCAGTACTTC,CASSLAAEYEQYF
.,.,TRBJ2-7,TRBV28,TGTGCCAGCAGGGGACTCTACGAGCAGTACTTC,CASRGLYEQYF
.,.,TRBJ2-7,TRBV4-1,TGCGCCAGCAGCCAAGAAGGGGGGCGGCAGGCCCTACTCTCCTACGAGCAGTACTTC,CASSQEGGRQALLSYEQYF
.,.,TRBJ1-5,TRBV2,TGTGCCAGCAGTGAGGGTAGGGGCAATCAGCCCCAGCATTTT,CASSEGRGNQPQHF
.,TRBD2,TRBJ2-5,TRBV7-9,TGTGCCAGCAGCTCAACTAGCGGGAGGGGAGAGACCCAGTACTTC,CASSSTSGRGETQYF
.,.,TRBJ1-2,TRBV6-5,TGTGCCAGCAGAGAGGGGTCCTATGGCTACACCTTC,CASREGSYGYTF
.,TRBD2,TRBJ2-7,TRBV11-2,TGTGCCAGCAGCTCGCTAGCGGGAGTATACGAGCAGTACTTC,CASSSLAGVYEQYF
.,.,TRBJ2-7,TRBV7-9,TGTGCCAGCAGCGAGCGGCCCGACACCCACTACGAGCAGTACTTC,CASSERPDTHYEQYF
.,.,TRBJ1-1,TRBV4-1,TGCGCCAGCAGCCGCAACAGGGCCCGAAGATCTGAAGCTTTCTTT,CASSRNRARRSEAFF
.,TRBD1,TRBJ1-1,TRBV5-6,TGTGCCAGCAGCTACCACAGGGGGCACACTGAAGCTTTCTTT,CASSYHRGHTEAFF
.,TRBD1,TRBJ1-1,TRBV5-1,TGCGCCAGCAGCCCCGGGACAGGGAACACTGAAGCTTTCTTT,CASSPGTGNTEAFF
once,.,TRBJ1-5,TRBV6-6,TGTGCCAGCAGTCCCCGCACAGGAGTAGGCAATCAGCCCCAGCATTTT,CASSPRTGVGNQPQHF
.,TRBD2,TRBJ2-7,TRBV5-6,TGTGCCAGCAGCTTGGGCCTAGCGGGATCGGGGTCCTACGAGCAGTACTTC,CASSLGLAGSGSYEQYF
.,.,TRBJ1-5,TRBV2,TGTGCCAGCAGTGTTACAGAGAGTCAGCCCCAGCATTTT,CASSVTESQPQHF
.,.,TRBJ2-4,TRBV18,TGTGCCAGCTCACCGACCACAGGGCGAAACATTCAGTACTTC,CASSPTTGRNIQYF
.,.,TRBJ1-5,TRBV28,TGTGCCAGCACATGGGGGTACGGGTATTGGAGGGTTAGCAATCAGCCCCAGCATTTT,CASTWGYGYWRVSNQPQHF
.,TRBD2,TRBJ2-1,TRBV5-1,TGCGCCAGCAGCCCCCAGGATATTAGCGGGCCCAGATACAATGAGCAGTTCTTC,CASSPQDISGPRYNEQFF
.,.,TRBJ2-3,TRBV28,TGTGCCAGCAGTTCCCCGGGAAGTGGCGCAGATACGCAGTATTTT,CASSSPGSGADTQYF
.,TRBD1,TRBJ1-1,TRBV4-1,TGCGCCAGCAGCGGAACAGGGGGGTTCGTCGCTGAAGCTTTCTTT,CASSGTGGFVAEAFF
.,TRBD1,TRBJ2-6,TRBV5-1,TGCGCCAGCAGCGTGGGACAGTCTGGGGCCAACGTCCTGACTTTC,CASSVGQSGANVLTF
few,TRBD2,TRBJ2-1,TRBV10-3,TGTGCCATTCAGCGGGAGTGGAATGAGCAGTTCTTC,CAIQREWNEQFF
.,.,TRBJ2-7,TRBV5-1,TGCGCCAGCAGCTCGTTCGTGGGGGGCTCCTACGAGCAGTACTTC,CASSSFVGGSYEQYF
.,TRBD2,TRBJ2-7,TRBV5-4,TGTGCCAGCAGCTTGGTGAGGGGAGGGTCCTACGAGCAGTACTTC,CASSLVRGGSYEQYF
.,TRBD2,TRBJ2-1,TRBV9,TGTGCCAGCAGCGAGACTAGCGGGACCTACAATGAGCAGTTCTTC,CASSETSGTYNEQFF
once,TRBD2,TRBJ2-2,TRBV29-1,TGCAGCGGGATCCTAGCGGGGGTCAACACCGGGGAGCTGTTTTTT,CSGILAGVNTGELFF
.,.,TRBJ2-6,TRBV4-3,TGCGCCAGCAGCCAAGCCTTTGCTGGGGCCAACGTCCTGACTTTC,CASSQAFAGANVLTF
.,TRBD1,TRBJ1-2,TRBV18,TGTGCCAGCTCACCACCCGGGACAGAATTTTATGGCTACACCTTC,CASSPPGTEFYGYTF
.,TRBD2,TRBJ2-1,TRBV18,TGTGCCAGCTCAGCGATTGGGACTAGCGGTTACAATGAGCAGTTCTTC,CASSAIGTSGYNEQFF
.,.,TRBJ1-3,TRBV14,TGTGCCAGCAGCCAAGAATGGGTCGGAAACACCATATATTTT,CASSQEWVGNTIYF
.,.,TRBJ1-1,TRBV7-2,TGTGCCAGCAGCCCCCAAAGGGGGACGGCGAACACTGAAGCTTTCTTT,CASSPQRGTANTEAFF
.,.,TRBJ1-5,TRBV2,TGTGCCAGCAACAAAATGACCCCGAGGGGAGGCAATCAGCCCCAGCATTTT,CASNKMTPRGGNQPQHF
.,.,TRBJ2-2,TRBV7-2,TGTGCCAGCAGCTTTGAGGGGCTACGTACCGGGGAGCTGTTTTTT,CASSFEGLRTGELFF
.,.,TRBJ2-3,TRBV6-5,TGTGCCAGCAGTTACGACTACAGCACAGATACGCAGTATTTT,CASSYDYSTDTQYF
.,.,TRBJ2-5,TRBV2,TGTGCCAGCAGTGCGGCTGGCGCCCAAGAGACCCAGTACTTC,CASSAAGAQETQYF
.,TRBD1,TRBJ1-1,TRBV6-1,TGTGCCAGCAGTGAACAAAGACAGGGTACAGCTTTCTTT,CASSEQRQGTAFF